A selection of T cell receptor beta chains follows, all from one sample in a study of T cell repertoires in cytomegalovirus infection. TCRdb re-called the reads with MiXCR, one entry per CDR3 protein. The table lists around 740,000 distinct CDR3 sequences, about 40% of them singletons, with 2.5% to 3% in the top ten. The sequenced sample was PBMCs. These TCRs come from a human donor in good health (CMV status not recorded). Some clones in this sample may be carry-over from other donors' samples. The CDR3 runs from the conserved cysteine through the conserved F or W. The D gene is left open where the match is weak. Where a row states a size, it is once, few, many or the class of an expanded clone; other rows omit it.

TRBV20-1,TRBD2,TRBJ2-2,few,CSASPSGLGPGELFF,TGCAGTGCTAGCCCCTCAGGACTAGGGCCCGGGGAGCTGTTTTTT
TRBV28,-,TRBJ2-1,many,CASSPTPEGSYNEQFF,TGTGCCAGCAGCCCCACCCCTGAGGGCTCCTACAATGAGCAGTTCTTC
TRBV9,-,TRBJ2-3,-,CASSVAGSTDTQYF,TGTGCCAGCAGCGTAGCGGGGTCCACAGATACGCAGTATTTT
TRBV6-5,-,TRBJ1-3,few,CASIDWSEWNTIYF,TGTGCCAGTATAGACTGGTCGGAGTGGAACACCATATATTTT
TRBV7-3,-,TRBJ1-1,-,CASSLTDIRTEAFF,TGTGCCAGCAGCTTAACGGACATTCGCACTGAAGCTTTCTTT
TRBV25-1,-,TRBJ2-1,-,CASSAGQYNEQFF,TGTGCCAGCAGTGCAGGACAGTACAATGAGCAGTTCTTC
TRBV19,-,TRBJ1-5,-,CASSISPPGNNQPQHF,TGTGCCAGTAGTATTTCCCCCCCAGGGAACAATCAGCCCCAGCATTTT
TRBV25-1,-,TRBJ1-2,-,CASSPQAGAVGYTF,TGTGCCAGCAGTCCCCAGGCAGGGGCGGTTGGCTACACCTTC
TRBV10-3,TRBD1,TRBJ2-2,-,CASLPGQGIGELFF,TGTGCCAGCCTACCGGGACAGGGGATCGGGGAGCTGTTTTTT
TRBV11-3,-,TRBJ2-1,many,CASSSDRHNEQFF,TGTGCCAGCAGCTCCGACAGACACAATGAGCAGTTCTTC
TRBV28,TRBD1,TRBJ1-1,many,CASSFDRGWTEAFF,TGTGCCAGCAGTTTCGACAGGGGTTGGACTGAAGCTTTCTTT
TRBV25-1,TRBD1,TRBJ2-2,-,CASSGDRGVLFF,TGTGCCAGCAGTGGAGACAGGGGGGTTCTGTTTTTT
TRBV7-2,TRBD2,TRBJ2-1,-,CASSYGTSGRSSYNEQFF,TGTGCCAGCAGCTACGGGACTAGCGGGAGAAGCTCCTACAATGAGCAGTTCTTC
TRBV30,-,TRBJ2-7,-,CAWSVHAYEQYF,TGTGCCTGGAGTGTACATGCCTACGAGCAGTACTTC
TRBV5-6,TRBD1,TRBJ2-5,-,CASSSTTGEAETQYF,TGTGCCAGCAGCTCAACCACAGGGGAAGCAGAGACCCAGTACTTC
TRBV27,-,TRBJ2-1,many,CASSTQGREQFF,TGTGCCAGCAGCACACAGGGACGTGAGCAGTTCTTC
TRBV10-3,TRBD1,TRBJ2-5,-,CAIRGQGIETQYF,TGTGCCATCAGGGGACAGGGGATTGAGACCCAGTACTTC
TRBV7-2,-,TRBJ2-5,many,CASSLRSEETQYF,TGTGCCAGCAGCTTGCGGTCGGAAGAGACCCAGTACTTC
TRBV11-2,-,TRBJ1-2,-,CASSLKQGVDGYTF,TGTGCCAGCAGCTTAAAACAGGGAGTAGATGGCTACACCTTC
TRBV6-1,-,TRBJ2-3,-,CASSPPGVRDTQYF,TGTGCCAGCAGCCCCCCGGGAGTTCGGGATACGCAGTATTTT
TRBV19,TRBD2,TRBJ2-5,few,CASSPRLAVQETQYF,TGTGCCAGTAGTCCAAGACTAGCAGTCCAAGAGACCCAGTACTTC
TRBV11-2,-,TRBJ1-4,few,CASSQGFANEKLFF,TGTGCCAGCAGCCAGGGTTTCGCTAATGAAAAACTGTTTTTT
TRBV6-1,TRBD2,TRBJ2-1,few,CASTDEASGNTMKQFF,TGTGCCAGCACCGACGAGGCTAGCGGTAATACAATGAAGCAGTTCTTC
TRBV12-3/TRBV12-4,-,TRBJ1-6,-,CASSSGREAPLHF,TGTGCCAGCAGTTCAGGCAGGGAAGCACCCCTCCACTTT
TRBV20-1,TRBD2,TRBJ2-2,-,CSARRISGGAGELFF,TGCAGTGCTCGGCGAATTAGCGGGGGGGCCGGGGAGCTGTTTTTT
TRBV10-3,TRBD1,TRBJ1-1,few,CAISGTGGRKTEAFF,TGTGCCATCAGCGGGACAGGGGGAAGAAAAACTGAAGCTTTCTTT
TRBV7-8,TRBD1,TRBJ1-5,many,CASARLRGQGSSQPQHF,TGTGCCAGCGCACGACTGAGGGGACAGGGGTCGAGCCAGCCCCAGCATTTT
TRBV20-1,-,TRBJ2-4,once,CSASHQTGGAKNIQYF,TGCAGTGCTAGCCACCAGACAGGTGGAGCCAAAAACATTCAGTACTTC
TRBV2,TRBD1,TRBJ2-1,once,CASRVQGALDEQFF,TGTGCCAGCAGAGTACAGGGGGCTTTGGATGAGCAGTTCTTC
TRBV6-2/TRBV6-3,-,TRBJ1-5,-,CASIGGVGQPQHF,TGTGCCAGCATCGGGGGGGTAGGACAGCCCCAGCATTTT
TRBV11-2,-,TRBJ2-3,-,CASSLEVKSDTQYF,TGTGCCAGCAGCTTAGAAGTAAAGTCAGATACGCAGTATTTT
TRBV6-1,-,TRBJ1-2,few,CASSVSLYGYTF,TGTGCCAGCAGTGTGTCCCTGTATGGCTACACCTTC
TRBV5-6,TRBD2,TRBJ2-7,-,CASTQRPGGGYEQYF,TGTGCCAGCACCCAGCGGCCGGGGGGAGGATACGAGCAGTACTTC
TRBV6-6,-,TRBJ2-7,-,CASSPGDEKYF,TGTGCCAGCTCGCCAGGGGACGAGAAGTACTTC
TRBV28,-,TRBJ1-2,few,CASRTPGTPYGYTF,TGTGCCAGCAGGACTCCCGGGACCCCTTATGGCTACACCTTC
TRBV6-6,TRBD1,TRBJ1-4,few,CASSYPTGGWSEKLFF,TGTGCCAGCAGTTACCCGACAGGGGGTTGGAGTGAAAAACTGTTTTTT
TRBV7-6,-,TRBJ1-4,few,CATGPGVGEKLFF,TGTGCCACCGGACCAGGGGTCGGTGAAAAACTGTTTTTT
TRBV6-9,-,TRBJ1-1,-,CASSYSFGGGYTEAFF,TGTGCCAGCAGTTACAGCTTCGGCGGGGGTTACACTGAAGCTTTCTTT
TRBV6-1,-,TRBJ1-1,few,CASSWGRGTEAFF,TGTGCCAGCAGTTGGGGCCGGGGGACTGAAGCTTTCTTT
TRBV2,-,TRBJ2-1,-,CASSERDHLF,TGTGCCAGCAGTGAACGGGACCACCTCTTC
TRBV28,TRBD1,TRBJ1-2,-,CASSPRTGIYGYTF,TGTGCCAGCAGCCCTCGGACAGGGATTTATGGCTACACCTTC
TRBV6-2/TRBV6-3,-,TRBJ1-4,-,CASSYGQNEKLFF,TGTGCCAGCAGTTATGGACAGAATGAAAAACTGTTTTTT
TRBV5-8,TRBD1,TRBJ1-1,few,CASSSWGQTTEAFF,TGTGCCAGCAGCAGTTGGGGACAGACCACTGAAGCTTTCTTT
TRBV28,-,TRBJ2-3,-,CASSLSTRVRVTDTQYF,TGTGCCAGCAGTTTAAGCACCCGAGTACGGGTCACAGATACGCAGTATTTT
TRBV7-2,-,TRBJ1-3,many,CASSFSRGGNTIYF,TGTGCCAGCAGCTTTTCTCGGGGGGGAAACACCATATATTTT
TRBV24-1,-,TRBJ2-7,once,CATSNDRYEQYF,TGTGCCACCAGTAACGACAGGTACGAGCAGTACTTC
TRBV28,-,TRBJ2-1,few,CASSLYGFSGGMGNNEQFF,TGTGCCAGCAGTTTATATGGCTTCTCTGGGGGAATGGGGAACAATGAGCAGTTCTTC
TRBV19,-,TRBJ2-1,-,CASSARRGSRGSNNEQFF,TGTGCCAGTAGCGCGAGGAGGGGTAGCAGGGGATCGAACAATGAGCAGTTCTTC
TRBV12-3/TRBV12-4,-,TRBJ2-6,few,CASSDPYSYGRANVLTF,TGTGCCAGCAGTGACCCGTACAGCTATGGTAGGGCCAACGTCCTGACTTTC
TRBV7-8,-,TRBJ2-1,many,CASSFTGKGVWGEQFF,TGTGCCAGCAGCTTTACGGGGAAAGGTGTTTGGGGTGAGCAGTTCTTC
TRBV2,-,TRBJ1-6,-,CASGRGSSDSYNSPLHF,TGTGCCAGCGGGCGGGGGAGTTCCGACTCCTATAATTCACCCCTCCACTTT
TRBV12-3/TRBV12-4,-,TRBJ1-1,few,CASTLGRNTEAFF,TGTGCCAGCACCTTGGGCCGGAACACTGAAGCTTTCTTT
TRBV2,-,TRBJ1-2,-,CASSGLTNYGYTF,TGTGCCAGCTCGGGGCTGACGAACTATGGCTACACCTTC
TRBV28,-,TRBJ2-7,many,CASSRFEGRLFEQYF,TGTGCCAGCAGTAGGTTTGAGGGGAGGCTCTTCGAGCAGTACTTC